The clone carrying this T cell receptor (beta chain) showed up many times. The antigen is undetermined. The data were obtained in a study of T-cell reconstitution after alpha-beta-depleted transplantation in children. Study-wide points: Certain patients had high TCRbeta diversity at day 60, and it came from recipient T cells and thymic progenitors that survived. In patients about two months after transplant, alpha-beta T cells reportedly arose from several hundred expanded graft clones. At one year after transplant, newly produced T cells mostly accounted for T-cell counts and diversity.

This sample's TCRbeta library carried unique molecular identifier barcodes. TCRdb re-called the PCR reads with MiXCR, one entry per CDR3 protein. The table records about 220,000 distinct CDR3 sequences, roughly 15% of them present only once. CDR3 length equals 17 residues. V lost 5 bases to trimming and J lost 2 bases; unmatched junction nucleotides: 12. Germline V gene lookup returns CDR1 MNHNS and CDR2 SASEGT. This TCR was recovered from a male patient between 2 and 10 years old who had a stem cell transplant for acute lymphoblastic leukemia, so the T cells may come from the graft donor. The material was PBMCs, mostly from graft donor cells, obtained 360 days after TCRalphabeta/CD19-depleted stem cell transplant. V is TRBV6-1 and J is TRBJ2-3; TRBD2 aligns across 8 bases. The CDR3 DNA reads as TGTGCCAGCAGTAAAGGTCCCATAGCGGGGAACACAGATACGCAGTATTTT. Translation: CASSKGPIAGNTDTQYF.